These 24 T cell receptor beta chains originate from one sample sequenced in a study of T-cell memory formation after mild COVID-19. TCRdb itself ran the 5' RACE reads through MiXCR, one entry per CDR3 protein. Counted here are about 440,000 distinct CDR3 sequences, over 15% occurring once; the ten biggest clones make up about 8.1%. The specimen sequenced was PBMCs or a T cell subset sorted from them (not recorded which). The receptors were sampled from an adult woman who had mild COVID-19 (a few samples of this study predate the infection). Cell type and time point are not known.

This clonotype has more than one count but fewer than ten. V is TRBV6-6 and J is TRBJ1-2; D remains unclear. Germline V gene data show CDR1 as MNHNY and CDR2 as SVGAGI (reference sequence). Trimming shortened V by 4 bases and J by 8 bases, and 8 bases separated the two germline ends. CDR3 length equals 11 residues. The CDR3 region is CASSSRAGYTF. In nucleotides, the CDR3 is TGTGCCAGCAGTTCTAGGGCAGGCTACACCTTC.

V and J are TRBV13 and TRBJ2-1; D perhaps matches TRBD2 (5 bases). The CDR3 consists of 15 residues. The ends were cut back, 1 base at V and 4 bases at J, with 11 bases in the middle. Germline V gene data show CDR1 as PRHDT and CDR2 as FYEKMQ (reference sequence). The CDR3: CASSLEAEIYNEQFF. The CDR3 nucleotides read TGTGCCAGCAGCTTAGAAGCGGAGATTTACAATGAGCAGTTCTTC.

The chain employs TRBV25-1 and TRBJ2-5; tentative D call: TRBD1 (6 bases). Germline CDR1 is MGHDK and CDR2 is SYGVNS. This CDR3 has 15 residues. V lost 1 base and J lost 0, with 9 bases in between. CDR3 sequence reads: CASSEWGQNQETQYF. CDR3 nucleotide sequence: TGTGCCAGCAGTGAATGGGGGCAGAACCAAGAGACCCAGTACTTC.

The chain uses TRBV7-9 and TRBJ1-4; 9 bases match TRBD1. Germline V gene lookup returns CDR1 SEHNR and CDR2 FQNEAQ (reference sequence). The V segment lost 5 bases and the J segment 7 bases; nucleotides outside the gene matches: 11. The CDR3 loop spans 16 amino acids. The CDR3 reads CASSPRDRVGGEKLFF. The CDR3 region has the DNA TGTGCCAGCAGCCCCCGGGACAGGGTTGGGGGTGAAAAACTGTTTTTT.

The CDR3 DNA is TGCGCCAGCAGCCCACTCCGGGGAGGGACGAACACTGAAGCTTTCTTT. It codes for CASSPLRGGTNTEAFF. The chain combines TRBV4-1 with TRBJ1-1; D may be TRBD1 (5 bases). The CDR3 length is 16 residues. CDR1 and CDR2 (germline): MGHRA, YSYEKL. Trimming shortened V by 4 bases and J by 1 base, and 16 bases separated the two germline ends.

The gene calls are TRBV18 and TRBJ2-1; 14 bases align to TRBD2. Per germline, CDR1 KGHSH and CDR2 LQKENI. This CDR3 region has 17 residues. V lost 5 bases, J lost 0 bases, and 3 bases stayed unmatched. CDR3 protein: CASSRLAGGSSYNEQFF. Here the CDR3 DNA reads TGTGCCAGCTCAAGACTAGCGGGAGGGAGCTCCTACAATGAGCAGTTCTTC.

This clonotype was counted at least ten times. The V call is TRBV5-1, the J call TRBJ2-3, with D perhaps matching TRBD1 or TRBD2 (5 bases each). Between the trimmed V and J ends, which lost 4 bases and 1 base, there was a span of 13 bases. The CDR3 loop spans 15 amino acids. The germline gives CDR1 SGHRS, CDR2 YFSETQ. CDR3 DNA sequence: TGCGCCAGCAGCCAACGAACGGGGCGCACAGATACGCAGTATTTT. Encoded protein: CASSQRTGRTDTQYF. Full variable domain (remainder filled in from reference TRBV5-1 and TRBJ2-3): KAGVTQTPRYLIKTRGQQVTLSCSPISGHRSVSWYQQTPGQGLQFLFEYFSETQRNKGNFPGRFSGRQFSNSRSEMNVSTLELGDSALYLCASSQRTGRTDTQYFGPGTRLTVL.

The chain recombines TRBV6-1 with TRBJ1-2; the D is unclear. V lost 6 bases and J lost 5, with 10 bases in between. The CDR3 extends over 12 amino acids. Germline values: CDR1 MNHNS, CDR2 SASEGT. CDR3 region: CASRQGMYGYTF. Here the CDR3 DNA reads TGTGCCAGCAGGCAAGGAATGTATGGCTACACCTTC.

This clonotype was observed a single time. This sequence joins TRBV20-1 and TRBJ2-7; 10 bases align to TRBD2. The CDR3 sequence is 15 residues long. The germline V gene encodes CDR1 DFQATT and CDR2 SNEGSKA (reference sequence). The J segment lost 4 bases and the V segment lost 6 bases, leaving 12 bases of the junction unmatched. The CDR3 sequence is CSARHTLAGVYEQYF. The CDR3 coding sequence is TGCAGTGCCCGACACACGCTAGCGGGAGTGTACGAGCAGTACTTC.

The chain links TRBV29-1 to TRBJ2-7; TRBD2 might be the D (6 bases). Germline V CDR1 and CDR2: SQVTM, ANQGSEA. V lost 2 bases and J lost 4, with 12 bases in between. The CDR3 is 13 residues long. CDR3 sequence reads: CSVELAGRYEQYF. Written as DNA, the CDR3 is TGCAGCGTTGAATTGGCGGGAAGGTACGAGCAGTACTTC.

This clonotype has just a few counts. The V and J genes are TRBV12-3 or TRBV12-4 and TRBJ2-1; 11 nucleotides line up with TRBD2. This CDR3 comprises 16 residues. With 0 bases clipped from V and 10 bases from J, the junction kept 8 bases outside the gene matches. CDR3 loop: CASSLAVLLAGAEQFF. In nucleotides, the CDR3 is TGTGCCAGCAGTTTAGCCGTATTACTAGCGGGGGCGGAGCAGTTCTTC.

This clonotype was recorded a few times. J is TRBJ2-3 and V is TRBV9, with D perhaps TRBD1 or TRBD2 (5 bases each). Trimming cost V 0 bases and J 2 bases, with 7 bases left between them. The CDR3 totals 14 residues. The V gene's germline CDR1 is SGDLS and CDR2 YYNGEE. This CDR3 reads CASSVGGITDTQYF. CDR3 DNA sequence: TGTGCCAGCAGCGTAGGGGGGATCACAGATACGCAGTATTTT.

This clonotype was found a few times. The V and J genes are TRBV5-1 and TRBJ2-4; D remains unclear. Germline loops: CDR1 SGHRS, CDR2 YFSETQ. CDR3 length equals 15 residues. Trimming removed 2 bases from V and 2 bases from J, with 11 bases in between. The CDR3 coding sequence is TGCGCCAGCAGCTTCGACGCGGCGACCAAAAACATTCAGTACTTC. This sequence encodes CASSFDAATKNIQYF.

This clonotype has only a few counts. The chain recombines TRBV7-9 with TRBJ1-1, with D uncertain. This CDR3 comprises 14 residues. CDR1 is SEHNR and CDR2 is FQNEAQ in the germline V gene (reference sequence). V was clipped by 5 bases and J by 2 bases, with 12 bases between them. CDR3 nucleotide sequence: TGTGCCAGCAGCCCCGGACCGGTCAACACTGAAGCTTTCTTT. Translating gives CASSPGPVNTEAFF. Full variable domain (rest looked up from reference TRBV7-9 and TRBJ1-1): DTGVSQNPRHKITKRGQNVTFRCDPISEHNRLYWYRQTLGQGPEFLTYFQNEAQLEKSRLLSDRFSAERPKGSFSTLEIQRTEQGDSAMYLCASSPGPVNTEAFFGQGTRLTVV.

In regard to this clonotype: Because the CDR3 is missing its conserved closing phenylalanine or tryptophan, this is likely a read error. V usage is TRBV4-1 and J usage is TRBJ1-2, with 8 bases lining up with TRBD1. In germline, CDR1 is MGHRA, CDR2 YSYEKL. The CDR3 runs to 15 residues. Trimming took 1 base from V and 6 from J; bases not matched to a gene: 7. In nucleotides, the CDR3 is TGCGCCAGCAGCCAAGTCGGAACAGGGGGAGATGGCTACACCTAT. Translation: CASSQVGTGGDGYTY.

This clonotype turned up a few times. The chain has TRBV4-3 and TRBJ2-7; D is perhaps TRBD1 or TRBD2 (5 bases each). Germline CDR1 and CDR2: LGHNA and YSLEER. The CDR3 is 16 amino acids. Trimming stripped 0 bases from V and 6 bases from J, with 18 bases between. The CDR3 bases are TGCGCCAGCAGCCAAGATCTGGGAGAAGGGGCGAGCGAGCAGTACTTC. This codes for CASSQDLGEGASEQYF.

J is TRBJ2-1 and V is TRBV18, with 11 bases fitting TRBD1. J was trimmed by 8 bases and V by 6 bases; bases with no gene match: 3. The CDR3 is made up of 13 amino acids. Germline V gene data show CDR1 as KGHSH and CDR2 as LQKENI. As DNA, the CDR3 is TGTGCCAGCTCGGGACAGGGGGAATATGAGCAGTTCTTC. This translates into CASSGQGEYEQFF.

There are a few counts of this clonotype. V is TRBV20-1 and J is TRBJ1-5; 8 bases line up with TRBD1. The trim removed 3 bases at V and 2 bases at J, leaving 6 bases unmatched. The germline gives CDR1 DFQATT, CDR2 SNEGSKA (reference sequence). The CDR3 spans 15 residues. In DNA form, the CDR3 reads TGCAGTGCTAGCCGGACAGGGAATGGCAATCAGCCCCAGCATTTT. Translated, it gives CSASRTGNGNQPQHF.

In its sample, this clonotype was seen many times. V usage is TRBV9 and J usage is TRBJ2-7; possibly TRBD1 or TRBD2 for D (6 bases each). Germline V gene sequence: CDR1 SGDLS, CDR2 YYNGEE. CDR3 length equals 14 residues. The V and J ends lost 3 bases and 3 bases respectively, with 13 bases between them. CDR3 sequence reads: CASSAGGEGYEQYF. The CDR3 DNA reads TGTGCCAGCAGCGCCGGGGGCGAGGGCTACGAGCAGTACTTC.

CDR3 protein: CASSPPQGVNTEAFF. Written as DNA, the CDR3 is TGTGCCAGCAGCCCCCCACAGGGTGTGAACACTGAAGCTTTCTTT. This chain connects TRBV7-9 to TRBJ1-1; possible D gene TRBD1, 6 bases. V lost 5 bases to trimming and J lost 0 bases, with 13 bases between them. The CDR3 extends over 15 amino acids. Per the germline V gene, CDR1 is SEHNR and CDR2 is FQNEAQ (reference sequence).

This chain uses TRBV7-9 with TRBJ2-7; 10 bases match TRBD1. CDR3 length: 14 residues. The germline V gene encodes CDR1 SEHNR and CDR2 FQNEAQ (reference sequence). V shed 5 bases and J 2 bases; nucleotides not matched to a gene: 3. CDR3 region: CASSGDRGAYEQYF. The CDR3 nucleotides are TGTGCCAGCAGCGGGGACAGGGGTGCCTACGAGCAGTACTTC.

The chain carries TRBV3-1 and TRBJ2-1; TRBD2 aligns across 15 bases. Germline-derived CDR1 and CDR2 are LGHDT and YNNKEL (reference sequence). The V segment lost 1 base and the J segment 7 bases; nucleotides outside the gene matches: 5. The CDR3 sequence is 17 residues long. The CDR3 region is CASSQGGGTSGRNEQFF. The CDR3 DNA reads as TGTGCCAGCAGCCAAGGAGGAGGGACTAGCGGGAGGAATGAGCAGTTCTTC.

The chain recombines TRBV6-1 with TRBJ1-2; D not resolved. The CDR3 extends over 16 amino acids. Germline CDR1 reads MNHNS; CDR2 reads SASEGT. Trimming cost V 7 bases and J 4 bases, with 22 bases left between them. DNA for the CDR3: TGTGCCAGCACCAGGACGGCGACTCTACCCGTCTATGGCTACACCTTC. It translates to CASTRTATLPVYGYTF.

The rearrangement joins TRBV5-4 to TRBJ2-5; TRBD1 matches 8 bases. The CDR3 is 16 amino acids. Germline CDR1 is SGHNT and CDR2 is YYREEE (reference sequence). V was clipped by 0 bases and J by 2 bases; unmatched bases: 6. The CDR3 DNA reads TGTGCCAGCAGCTTGGCGGCAGGGGGCCGTCAAGAGACCCAGTACTTC. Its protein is CASSLAAGGRQETQYF.